The 26 T cell receptor beta chains below come from one sample, sequenced in a study of T cell responses to AZD1222 COVID-19 vaccine. TCRdb's table, derived via immunoSEQ multiplex PCR, lists solely in-frame clones and lacks some. Here the sample spans about 89,000 clones, about 86% being singletons. This material consisted of peripheral blood, taken 28 days after the second AZD1222 dose. These TCRs come from an adult who received the AZD1222 COVID-19 vaccine.

The chain links TRBV6-2 or TRBV6-3 to TRBJ2-1; possibly TRBD2 for D (6 bases). V was cut by 4 bases and J by 7 bases, with 11 bases left in between. Germline V CDR1 and CDR2: MNHEY, SVGEGT. The CDR3 sequence is 13 residues long. CDR3 residues: CASSWTGVNEQFF. As DNA, the CDR3 is TGTGCCAGCAGTTGGACGGGAGTTAATGAGCAGTTCTTC.

The V and J genes are TRBV3-1 (or the pseudogene TRBV3-2) and TRBJ1-2; possible D gene TRBD1, 5 bases. The germline gives CDR1 LGHDT, CDR2 YNNKEL (reference sequence). Trimming removed 0 bases from V and 7 bases from J, with 15 bases in between. There are 15 residues in the CDR3. Written as DNA, the CDR3 is TGTGCCAGCAGCCAAGAGGTCAGGGTGATAGGTGGCTACACCTTC. Its protein is CASSQEVRVIGGYTF.

The rearrangement uses TRBV7-6 and TRBJ2-5; D is unclear. CDR1 SGHVS and CDR2 FNYEAQ come from the germline V gene. The V and J ends lost 0 bases and 5 bases respectively, with 16 bases between them. The CDR3 length is 16 residues. The CDR3 coding sequence is TGTGCCAGCAGCTTAGCAGGCCGTACTCGCACTGAGACCCAGTACTTC. Translation gives CASSLAGRTRTETQYF.

This clone has a handful of counts. The chain couples TRBV27 to TRBJ1-1; 8 bases map to TRBD1. Germline CDR1 is MNHEY and CDR2 is SMNVEV (reference sequence). J was trimmed by 4 bases and V by 6 bases; bases with no gene match: 7. The CDR3 is 14 residues long. The CDR3 reads CASRRQGRGTEAFF. DNA for the CDR3: TGTGCCAGCAGGAGACAGGGGAGGGGCACTGAAGCTTTCTTT.

The V and J genes are TRBV5-1 and TRBJ1-1, with 8 bases identical to TRBD1. The CDR3 consists of 14 residues. Germline V gene data show CDR1 as SGHRS and CDR2 as YFSETQ. V lost 1 base to trimming and J lost 3 bases; unmatched junction nucleotides: 2. CDR3 bases: TGCGCCAGCAGCTTGACAGGGGGGGACACTGAAGCTTTCTTT. Protein sequence: CASSLTGGDTEAFF.

The chain couples TRBV28 to TRBJ1-6, with D tentatively TRBD1 (5 bases). V was shortened by 6 bases and J by 9 bases, with 21 bases between the two germline ends. CDR1 is MDHEN, CDR2 SYDVKM, per germline. This CDR3 is built from 16 residues. CDR3 sequence: CASSPRPGHSPSPLHF. CDR3 in DNA: TGTGCCAGCAGCCCCAGACCAGGACACAGCCCTTCACCCCTCCACTTT.

The chain uses TRBV5-1 and TRBJ2-5; 8 bases line up with TRBD2. The CDR3 is 16 residues long. With V trimmed by 6 bases and J by 4 bases, 14 bases remained unmatched. Germline V lookup: CDR1 SGHRS, CDR2 YFSETQ. The chain's CDR3 is CASTRFGGGPVETQYF. CDR3 coding DNA: TGCGCCAGCACCCGATTCGGCGGGGGGCCGGTAGAGACCCAGTACTTC.

V gene TRBV5-1 combines with J gene TRBJ2-2, with D maybe TRBD2 (5 bases). CDR1 is SGHRS and CDR2 is YFSETQ in the germline V gene. Trimming pared 1 base from V and 6 bases from J, leaving 13 bases between. The CDR3 runs to 15 residues. For the CDR3, the DNA is TGCGCCAGCAGCTTGACCCTAGCCGGTCCCGGGGAGCTGTTTTTT. Amino acids: CASSLTLAGPGELFF. Looking up the rest from reference TRBV5-1 and TRBJ2-2 gives the full variable domain: KAGVTQTPRYLIKTRGQQVTLSCSPISGHRSVSWYQQTPGQGLQFLFEYFSETQRNKGNFPGRFSGRQFSNSRSEMNVSTLELGDSALYLCASSLTLAGPGELFFGEGSRLTVL.

V gene TRBV27 combines with J gene TRBJ2-5; possible D gene TRBD1, 6 bases. The germline V gene encodes CDR1 MNHEY and CDR2 SMNVEV (reference sequence). V lost 1 base to trimming and J lost 5 bases, with 11 bases between them. There are 14 residues in the CDR3. For the CDR3, the DNA is TGTGCCAGCAGTTTATATGGGGGCGGGGAGACCCAGTACTTC. This codes for CASSLYGGGETQYF.

The V and J genes are TRBV7-6 and TRBJ2-7, with D unclear. Per germline, CDR1 SGHVS and CDR2 FNYEAQ. V was trimmed by 4 bases and J by 3 bases, leaving 13 bases between them. This CDR3 region has 14 residues. The CDR3 region is CASSSPGSGYEQYF. CDR3 in DNA: TGTGCCAGCAGCTCCCCGGGTTCAGGCTACGAGCAGTACTTC.

The chain combines TRBV29-1 with TRBJ1-4; D is undetermined. The germline V gene has CDR1 SQVTM and CDR2 ANQGSEA. The CDR3 consists of 14 residues. V was clipped by 7 bases and J by 8 bases, with 20 bases between them. The CDR3 loop reads CSARPRTGGEKLFF. The CDR3 nucleotides are TGCAGCGCCCGACCCCGGACGGGAGGGGAAAAACTGTTTTTT.

V is TRBV7-3 and J is TRBJ2-1; D not resolved. Trimming left V 2 bases short and J 0 bases short, with 14 bases between. From germline, CDR1 is SGHTA and CDR2 FQGTGA. The CDR3 consists of 17 residues. The CDR3 DNA reads as TGTGCCAGCAGCTTATACTCTTTGACCAACTCCTACAATGAGCAGTTCTTC. Protein sequence: CASSLYSLTNSYNEQFF.

The rearrangement uses TRBV9 and TRBJ2-3; TRBD2 is a possible D gene (6 bases). This CDR3 comprises 14 residues. Between the trimmed V and J ends, which lost 3 bases and 6 bases, there was a span of 14 bases. Per germline, CDR1 SGDLS and CDR2 YYNGEE. The CDR3 protein is CASSAPPGGDTQYF. The CDR3 DNA reads TGTGCCAGCAGCGCACCACCTGGAGGGGATACGCAGTATTTT. The full variable domain, rest sourced from reference TRBV9 and TRBJ2-3, is DSGVTQTPKHLITATGQRVTLRCSPRSGDLSVYWYQQSLDQGLQFLIQYYNGEERAKGNILERFSAQQFPDLHSELNLSSLELGDSALYFCASSAPPGGDTQYFGPGTRLTVL.

The gene calls are TRBV29-1 and TRBJ1-2; tentative D call: TRBD1 (5 bases). Looked up from germline, CDR1 is SQVTM and CDR2 is ANQGSEA. The CDR3 covers 13 residues. Trimming took 3 bases from V and 7 from J, leaving 15 bases between them. The DNA for the CDR3 is TGCAGCGTTGATTCAGGGCGATACGGTGGCTACACCTTC. As protein: CSVDSGRYGGYTF.

The CDR3, as DNA: TGCGCCAGCAGCTTGGAACAGGGTAACACTGAAGCTTTCTTT. It encodes CASSLEQGNTEAFF. V is TRBV5-1 and J is TRBJ1-1; TRBD1 might be the D (6 bases). The CDR3 has 14 residues. Germline CDR1 is SGHRS and CDR2 is YFSETQ. The V end was cut by 0 bases, the J end by 2 bases, with 8 bases between.

The chain uses TRBV9 and TRBJ1-2; D is unclear. V was cut by 9 bases and J by 2 bases, with 20 bases left in between. There are 15 residues in the CDR3. Germline V gives CDR1 SGDLS, CDR2 YYNGEE. The CDR3 here is CATPRFSLTNYGYTF. As DNA, the CDR3 is TGTGCCACCCCGCGGTTTAGTCTTACCAACTATGGCTACACCTTC.

This chain links TRBV28 with TRBJ2-3; maybe TRBD2 (7 bases). The V gene's germline CDR1 is MDHEN and CDR2 SYDVKM. V shed 7 bases and J shed 6 bases, with 17 bases lying between them. There are 14 residues in the CDR3. CDR3 sequence reads: CASIEGGADDTQYF. The CDR3 nucleotides are TGTGCCAGCATCGAGGGGGGGGCCGATGATACGCAGTATTTT.

Here the CDR3 reads CAWSALGGVNEQFF. Here the CDR3 DNA reads TGTGCCTGGAGTGCACTTGGGGGGGTCAATGAGCAGTTCTTC. The rearrangement links TRBV30 to TRBJ2-1, with 7 nucleotides matching TRBD2. Trimming took 1 base from V and 6 from J; bases not matched to a gene: 6. In germline, CDR1 is GTSNPN, CDR2 SVGIG (reference sequence). CDR3 length: 14 residues.

This clone has a handful of counts. The chain employs TRBV10-1 and TRBJ2-7; the D gene is possibly TRBD2 (6 bases). The CDR3 is 14 residues long. The germline V and J ends were trimmed by 5 bases and 5 bases, with 16 bases remaining between them. Germline CDR1 is WNHNN and CDR2 is SYGVQD (reference sequence). CDR3 nucleotide sequence: TGCGCCAGCAGTCGGGACTCCGCCAGCGACGAGCAGTACTTC. It is translated as CASSRDSASDEQYF.

This clone was counted a single time. J is TRBJ2-3 and V is TRBV28, with a tentative D call TRBD2 (5 bases). The germline gives CDR1 MDHEN, CDR2 SYDVKM. The CDR3 is made up of 13 amino acids. V was cut by 7 bases and J by 3 bases, with 11 bases left in between. The CDR3 bases are TGTGCCAGCATCCTAGGAGGAACAGATACGCAGTATTTT. Translating gives CASILGGTDTQYF.

This clone was observed a few times. The sample contains more than one DNA sequence encoding this CDR3. The V call is TRBV25-1, the J call TRBJ2-7, with D perhaps TRBD1 (5 bases). The germline V and J ends were trimmed by 5 bases and 3 bases, with 8 bases remaining between them. The germline CDR1 and CDR2 sequences are MGHDK and SYGVNS. The CDR3 length is 12 residues. The CDR3 region is CASSLDSYEQYF. The CDR3 DNA reads as TGTGCCAGCAGTCTCGACAGCTACGAGCAGTACTTC.

V and J are TRBV9 and TRBJ2-1, with 8 bases aligning to TRBD1. The junction had 6 bases not matched to a gene; V was cut back by 3 bases and J by 4 bases. The CDR3 runs 15 residues. Germline V gene data show CDR1 as SGDLS and CDR2 as YYNGEE. The CDR3 DNA sequence: TGTGCCAGCAGCGCAAGGACAGGGCCGTACAATGAGCAGTTCTTC. It specifies CASSARTGPYNEQFF.

The rearrangement links TRBV7-9 to TRBJ2-7; perhaps TRBD1 as D (5 bases). V lost 5 bases and J 3 bases, leaving 11 bases between the germline ends. Per the germline V gene, CDR1 is SEHNR and CDR2 is FQNEAQ (reference sequence). This CDR3 is 13 amino acids long. In DNA form, the CDR3 reads TGTGCCAGCAGCAGAGAGGACAACTACGAGCAGTACTTC. Amino acid sequence: CASSREDNYEQYF.

The J gene is TRBJ1-2, the V gene TRBV10-3; D not resolved. V was pared by 0 bases and J by 8 bases, with 10 bases between. CDR3 length: 13 amino acids. The germline gives CDR1 ENHRY, CDR2 SYGVKD. The CDR3 region is CAISESGPGGYTF. The CDR3, as DNA: TGTGCCATCAGTGAGTCAGGGCCGGGGGGCTACACCTTC.

The V and J genes are TRBV27 and TRBJ1-6, with D tentatively TRBD1 (5 bases). Trimming took 6 bases from V and 6 from J, leaving 15 bases between them. The CDR3 loop spans 15 amino acids. Germline CDR1 is MNHEY and CDR2 is SMNVEV (reference sequence). CDR3 sequence: CASSPEAGPNSPLHF. The CDR3 DNA is TGTGCCAGCAGCCCAGAGGCAGGGCCTAATTCACCCCTCCACTTT.

The genes are TRBV11-2 and TRBJ1-2; weak D call: TRBD1 (5 bases). Per the germline V gene, CDR1 is SGHAT and CDR2 is FQNNGV. The CDR3 runs 14 residues. With 5 bases removed from V and 4 bases from J, the gap between germline ends came to 14 bases. CDR3 nucleotides: TGTGCCAGCAGCGACCAGCTGGGGGGCTATGGCTACACCTTC. Translated: CASSDQLGGYGYTF.